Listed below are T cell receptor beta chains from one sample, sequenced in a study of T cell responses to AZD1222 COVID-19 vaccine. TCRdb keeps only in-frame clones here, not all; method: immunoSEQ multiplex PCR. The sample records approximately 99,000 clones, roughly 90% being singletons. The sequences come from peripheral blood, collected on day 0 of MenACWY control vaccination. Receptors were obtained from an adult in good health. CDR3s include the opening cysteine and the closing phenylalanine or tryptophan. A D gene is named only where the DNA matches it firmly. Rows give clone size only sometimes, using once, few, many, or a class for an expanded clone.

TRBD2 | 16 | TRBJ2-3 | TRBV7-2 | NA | CASSLGPSGGTDTQYF | TGTGCCAGCAGCTTAGGTCCTAGCGGGGGGACAGATACGCAGTATTTT
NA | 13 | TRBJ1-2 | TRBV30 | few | CAWSVIRGYGYTF | TGTGCCTGGAGTGTAATAAGGGGCTATGGCTACACCTTC
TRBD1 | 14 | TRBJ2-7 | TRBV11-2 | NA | CASSQGQGYYEQYF | TGTGCCAGCAGCCAAGGACAGGGTTACTACGAGCAGTACTTC
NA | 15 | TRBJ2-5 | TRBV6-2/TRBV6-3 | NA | CASSYTWRLQETQYF | TGTGCCAGCAGTTACACGTGGCGGCTCCAAGAGACCCAGTACTTC
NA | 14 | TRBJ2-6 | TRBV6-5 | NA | CASRGVSGANVLTF | TGTGCCAGCAGGGGGGTCTCTGGGGCCAACGTCCTGACTTTC
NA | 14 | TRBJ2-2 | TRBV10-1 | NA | CASSTTENTGELFF | TGCGCCAGCAGTACGACGGAGAACACCGGGGAGCTGTTTTTT
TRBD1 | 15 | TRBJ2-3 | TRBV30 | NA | CAWSPDRGRADTQYF | TGTGCCTGGAGCCCGGACAGGGGGCGCGCAGATACGCAGTATTTT
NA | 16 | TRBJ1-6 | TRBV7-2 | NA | CASSQRWTDYNSPLHF | TGTGCCAGCAGCCAACGCTGGACAGATTATAATTCACCCCTCCACTTT
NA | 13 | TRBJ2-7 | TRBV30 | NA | CAWAQGRSYEQYF | TGTGCCTGGGCCCAGGGCCGGAGTTACGAGCAGTACTTC
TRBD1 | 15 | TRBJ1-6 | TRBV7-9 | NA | CASSLVGTATSPLHF | TGTGCCAGCAGCTTAGTCGGGACAGCGACATCACCCCTCCACTTT
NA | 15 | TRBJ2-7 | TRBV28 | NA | CASSLWGRRTYEQYF | TGTGCCAGCAGTTTATGGGGGCGCCGTACCTACGAGCAGTACTTC
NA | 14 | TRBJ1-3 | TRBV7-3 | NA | CASSLGPTGNTIYF | TGTGCCAGCAGCTTAGGCCCGACTGGAAACACCATATATTTT
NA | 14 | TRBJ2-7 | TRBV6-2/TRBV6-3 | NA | CASSYRDNSYEQYF | TGTGCCAGCAGTTACCGGGACAACTCCTACGAGCAGTACTTC
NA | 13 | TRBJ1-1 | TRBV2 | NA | CASSEALNTEAFF | TGTGCCAGCAGTGAAGCGCTGAACACTGAAGCTTTCTTT
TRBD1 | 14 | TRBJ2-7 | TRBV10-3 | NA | CAISDGTGRYEQYF | TGTGCCATCAGTGACGGGACAGGGAGGTACGAGCAGTACTTC
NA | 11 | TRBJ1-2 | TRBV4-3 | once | CASSRGDGYTF | TGCGCCAGCAGCCGGGGGGACGGCTACACCTTC
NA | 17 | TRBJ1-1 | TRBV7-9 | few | CASNSLGRRGTYTEAFF | TGTGCCAGCAACTCCTTGGGGCGGCGGGGAACGTACACTGAAGCTTTCTTT
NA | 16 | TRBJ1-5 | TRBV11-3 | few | CASSLGDGLGNQPQHF | TGTGCCAGCAGCTTAGGGGACGGGTTGGGCAATCAGCCCCAGCATTTT
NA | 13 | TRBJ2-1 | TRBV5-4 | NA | CASSPQGAHEQFF | TGTGCCAGCAGTCCACAGGGCGCCCATGAGCAGTTCTTC
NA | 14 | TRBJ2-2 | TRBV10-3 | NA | CAIIGQGGTGELFF | TGTGCCATCATCGGGCAGGGCGGGACCGGGGAGCTGTTTTTT
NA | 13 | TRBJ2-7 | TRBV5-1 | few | CASSLAVTYEQYF | TGCGCCAGCAGCTTAGCTGTTACCTACGAGCAGTACTTC
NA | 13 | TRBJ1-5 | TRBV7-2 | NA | CASSLTQNQPQHF | TGTGCCAGCAGCTTAACGCAGAATCAGCCCCAGCATTTT
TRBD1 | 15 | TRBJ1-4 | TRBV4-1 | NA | CASSLPGTGYEKLFF | TGCGCCAGCAGCTTACCCGGGACAGGGTATGAAAAACTGTTTTTT
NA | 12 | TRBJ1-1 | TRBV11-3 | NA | CASSSRKTEAFF | TGTGCCAGCAGCTCACGAAAGACTGAAGCTTTCTTT
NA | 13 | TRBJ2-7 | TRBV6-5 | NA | CASNRGSSYEQYF | TGTGCCAGCAACCGGGGGAGCTCCTACGAGCAGTACTTC
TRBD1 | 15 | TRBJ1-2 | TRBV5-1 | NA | CASSDQKGQYYGYTF | TGCGCCAGCAGCGACCAAAAGGGACAGTACTATGGCTACACCTTC
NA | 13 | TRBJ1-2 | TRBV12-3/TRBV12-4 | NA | CASSPRSPDGYTF | TGTGCCAGCAGCCCCCGGAGTCCGGATGGCTACACCTTC
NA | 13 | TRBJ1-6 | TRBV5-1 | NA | CASRVGEGSPLHF | TGCGCCAGCAGGGTGGGTGAGGGTTCACCCCTCCACTTT
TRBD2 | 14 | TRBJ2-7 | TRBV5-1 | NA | CASRDPGGLGEQYF | TGCGCCAGCCGCGACCCGGGGGGGCTTGGCGAGCAGTACTTC
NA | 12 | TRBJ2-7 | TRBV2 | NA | CASSGQSYEQYF | TGTGCCAGCAGTGGACAGTCCTACGAGCAGTACTTC
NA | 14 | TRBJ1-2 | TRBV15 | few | CATSVQGQGYGYTF | TGTGCCACCAGCGTCCAGGGGCAAGGCTATGGCTACACCTTC
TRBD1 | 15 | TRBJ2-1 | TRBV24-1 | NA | CATGTGGLRYNEQFF | TGTGCCACGGGGACAGGGGGACTAAGATACAATGAGCAGTTCTTC
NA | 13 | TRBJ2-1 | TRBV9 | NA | CASSVVSQREQFF | TGTGCCAGCAGCGTAGTCTCACAGAGAGAGCAGTTCTTC
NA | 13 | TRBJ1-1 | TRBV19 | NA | CASGPEMNTEAFF | TGTGCCAGTGGGCCAGAGATGAACACTGAAGCTTTCTTT
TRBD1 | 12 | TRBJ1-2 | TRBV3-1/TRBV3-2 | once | CASSSTGNGYTF | TGTGCCAGCAGCTCGACAGGGAATGGCTACACCTTC
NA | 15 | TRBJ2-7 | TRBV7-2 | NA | CASSLDWGAAYEQYF | TGTGCCAGCAGCTTAGATTGGGGGGCTGCTTACGAGCAGTACTTC
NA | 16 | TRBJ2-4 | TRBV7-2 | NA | CASSPGLSRAKNIQYF | TGTGCCAGCTCGCCCGGACTCTCCCGAGCCAAAAACATTCAGTACTTC
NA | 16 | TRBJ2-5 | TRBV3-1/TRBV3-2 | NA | CASSQGLQAGSETQYF | TGTGCCAGCAGCCAAGGTCTTCAGGCGGGGTCAGAGACCCAGTACTTC
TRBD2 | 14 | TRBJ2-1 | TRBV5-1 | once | CASQPRGGGNEQFF | TGCGCCAGCCAGCCCCGGGGGGGCGGCAATGAGCAGTTCTTC
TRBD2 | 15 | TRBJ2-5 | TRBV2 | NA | CASSGVSGGPETQYF | TGTGCCAGCAGTGGTGTTAGCGGGGGGCCGGAGACCCAGTACTTC
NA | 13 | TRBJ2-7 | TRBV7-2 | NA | CASSFQEGYEQYF | TGTGCCAGCAGCTTCCAGGAGGGCTACGAGCAGTACTTC
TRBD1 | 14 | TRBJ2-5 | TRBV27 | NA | CASSHQQGTETQYF | TGTGCCAGCAGTCACCAACAGGGGACGGAGACCCAGTACTTC
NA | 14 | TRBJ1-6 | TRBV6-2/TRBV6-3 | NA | CASSYFQSDSPLHF | TGTGCCAGCAGTTACTTTCAGTCGGATTCACCCCTCCACTTT
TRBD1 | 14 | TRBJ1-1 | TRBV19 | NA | CASSATGGARNAFF | TGTGCCAGTAGTGCGACAGGGGGCGCGAGAAATGCTTTCTTT
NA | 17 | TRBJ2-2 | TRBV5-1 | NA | CASSLKGGDTNTGELFF | TGCGCCAGCAGCTTGAAAGGCGGGGATACGAACACCGGGGAGCTGTTTTTT
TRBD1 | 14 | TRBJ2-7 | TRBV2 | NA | CASSPLQGANEQYF | TGTGCCAGCAGCCCCTTGCAGGGGGCTAACGAGCAGTACTTC
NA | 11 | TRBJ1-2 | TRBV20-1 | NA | CSASGTYGYTF | TGCAGTGCTAGCGGGACCTATGGCTACACCTTC